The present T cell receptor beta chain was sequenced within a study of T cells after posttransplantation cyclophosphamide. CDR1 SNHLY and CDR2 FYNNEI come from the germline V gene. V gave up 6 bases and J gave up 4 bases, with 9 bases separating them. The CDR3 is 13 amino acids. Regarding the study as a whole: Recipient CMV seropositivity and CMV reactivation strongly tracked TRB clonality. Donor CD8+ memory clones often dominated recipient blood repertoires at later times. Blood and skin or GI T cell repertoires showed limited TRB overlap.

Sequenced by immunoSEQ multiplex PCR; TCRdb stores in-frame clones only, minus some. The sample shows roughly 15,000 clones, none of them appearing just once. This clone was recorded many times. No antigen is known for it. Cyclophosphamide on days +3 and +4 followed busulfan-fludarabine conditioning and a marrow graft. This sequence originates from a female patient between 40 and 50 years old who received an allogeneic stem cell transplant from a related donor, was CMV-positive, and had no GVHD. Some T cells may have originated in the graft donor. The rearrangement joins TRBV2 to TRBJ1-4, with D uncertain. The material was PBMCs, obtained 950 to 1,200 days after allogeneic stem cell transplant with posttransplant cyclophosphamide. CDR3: CASRVGYNEKLFF. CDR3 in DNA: TGTGCCAGCAGGGTCGGGTATAATGAAAAACTGTTTTTT.